This entry concerns a single T cell receptor (beta chain). Antigen unknown. Libraries were prepared by immunoSEQ multiplex PCR; TCRdb keeps only in-frame clonotypes and omits some of them. This table has around 5,000 clones, 65% to 80% appearing once. The data are from a study of chemoradiotherapy in HPV16-positive cancers. At the level of the study: Functional T-cell assays on a couple of HPV16-positive patients' cells defined candidate HPV-specific clones and common TCR motifs.

General observations from the study: During treatment, candidate HPV-specific clones and E7-related motifs expanded in tumor.

This specimen was tumor tissue, taken from a patient who underwent chemoradiotherapy. This receptor was obtained from a human donor with HPV-associated anogenital cancer.

The CDR3 DNA sequence: TGCGCCAGCAGCCAAGTGGATCGTCGAGGCTACACCTTC. Translation gives CASSQVDRRGYTF. The chain is built from TRBV4-1 and TRBJ1-2; D call uncertain. The germline CDR1 and CDR2 sequences are MGHRA and YSYEKL. Trimming shortened V by 1 base and J by 8 bases, and 11 bases separated the two germline ends. This CDR3 comprises 13 residues.